These 20 T cell receptor beta chains were sequenced from one sample in a study of T cells in Graves' hyperthyroidism and ophthalmopathy. Authors of the study amplified TCR beta CDR3 regions from RNA transcripts. With the HTBI primer set, the TCR CDR3 went through a first round of RT-PCR. MiXCR, applied by TCRdb to the multiplex PCR reads, yields one record per CDR3 protein. The sample consists of some 560,000 distinct CDR3 sequences, approximately 14% of them appearing once. Sequences were obtained from blood. Receptor source: a woman in her twenties or thirties with Graves' hyperthyroidism.

The V call is TRBV5-1, the J call TRBJ2-2; no clear D gene. V shed 3 bases and J shed 4 bases, with 10 bases lying between them. Looked up from germline, CDR1 is SGHRS and CDR2 is YFSETQ. CDR3 length: 14 residues. The CDR3: CASSSYSVTGELFF. Here the CDR3 DNA reads TGCGCCAGCAGCTCCTACTCGGTCACCGGGGAGCTGTTTTTT.

There are many counts of this clonotype. This chain joins TRBV18 and TRBJ1-1; D perhaps matches TRBD1 (6 bases). V lost 4 bases and J 7 bases, leaving 19 bases between the germline ends. This CDR3 spans 15 amino acids. The V gene's germline CDR1 is KGHSH and CDR2 LQKENI. The CDR3 coding sequence is TGTGCCAGCTCACTTGGAACAGGGAGGCTAGATGAAGCTTTCTTT. Translation: CASSLGTGRLDEAFF.

This clonotype was observed at least ten times. The gene calls are TRBV29-1 and TRBJ1-2; maybe TRBD1 (6 bases). The CDR3 is 15 residues long. Per germline, CDR1 SQVTM and CDR2 ANQGSEA. V gave up 1 base and J gave up 0 bases, with 12 bases separating them. CDR3 in amino acids: CSVEATGNSNYGYTF. CDR3 nucleotides: TGCAGCGTTGAAGCTACAGGGAACTCTAACTATGGCTACACCTTC.

Many counts were recorded for this clonotype. The chain is built from TRBV20-1 and TRBJ1-5; D is possibly TRBD1 (6 bases). The V and J ends lost 0 bases and 8 bases respectively, with 26 bases between them. CDR3 size: 18 residues. Per germline, CDR1 DFQATT and CDR2 SNEGSKA (reference sequence). CDR3 DNA sequence: TGCAGTGCTAGAGATCGGGGGCAAGGAGGCAGAAGGAGTAAGCCCCAGCATTTT. This translates into CSARDRGQGGRRSKPQHF.

This clonotype was detected ten times or more. The rearrangement joins TRBV27 to TRBJ2-7; TRBD2 matches 10 bases. In germline, CDR1 is MNHEY, CDR2 SMNVEV (reference sequence). After removal of 8 bases from V and 3 bases from J, the junction contained 4 bases not matched to a gene. This CDR3 has 13 amino acids. In nucleotides, the CDR3 is TGTGCCAGCGGACTAGCGGAGCGCTACGAGCAGTACTTC. It specifies CASGLAERYEQYF.

The chain uses TRBV6-1 and TRBJ1-4, with unresolved D. The germline CDR1 and CDR2 sequences are MNHNS and SASEGT. Trimming shortened V by 3 bases and J by 4 bases, and 12 bases separated the two germline ends. The CDR3 runs to 15 residues. The DNA for the CDR3 is TGTGCCAGCAGTGACCCGACGGACTATAATGAAAAACTGTTTTTT. It encodes CASSDPTDYNEKLFF.

This clonotype was counted between two and nine times. The CDR3 loop is CASSKGRESFGYTF. The CDR3 DNA follows: TGCGCCAGCAGCAAAGGGAGGGAGAGTTTTGGCTACACCTTC. V usage is TRBV5-1 and J usage is TRBJ1-2; unclear D gene. Deletions cut 4 bases from V and 7 bases from J, with 17 bases between. The CDR3 is 14 amino acids. Germline CDR1 SGHRS, CDR2 YFSETQ.

This clonotype has at least ten counts. J is TRBJ2-7 and V is TRBV12-3 or TRBV12-4; TRBD2 is a possible D gene (5 bases). This CDR3 contains 15 residues. The ends were cut back, 7 bases at V and 7 bases at J, with 23 bases in the middle. In nucleotides, the CDR3 is TGTGCCAGCACCCCTACGCGGGCCTTAGGTGGAGAGCAGTACTTC. This translates into CASTPTRALGGEQYF.

This clonotype has at least ten counts. This sequence joins TRBV20-1 and TRBJ2-7; no clear D gene. Germline V gene data show CDR1 as DFQATT and CDR2 as SNEGSKA (reference sequence). V lost 1 base to trimming and J lost 5 bases, with 6 bases between them. The CDR3 spans 11 residues. CDR3 sequence (DNA): TGCAGTGCTAGAGGCCACAACGAGCAGTACTTC. Its protein is CSARGHNEQYF.

The table lists this clonotype with a few counts. CDR3 sequence (DNA): TGTGCCAGCAGTTTACAGGGTTGGCATGAGCAGTTCTTC. This encodes CASSLQGWHEQFF. This chain uses TRBV12-3 or TRBV12-4 with TRBJ2-1; a weak D match, TRBD1 (5 bases). V gave up 2 bases and J gave up 8 bases, with 10 bases separating them. The CDR3 extends over 13 amino acids.

This clonotype was seen at least ten times. This chain joins TRBV11-1 and TRBJ2-7; a possible D gene is TRBD1 (5 bases). V was trimmed by 5 bases and J by 3 bases, leaving 14 bases between them. The CDR3 length is 14 residues. Germline values: CDR1 SGHAT, CDR2 FQDESV (reference sequence). Here the CDR3 reads CASSKRTSLYEQYF. The CDR3 nucleotides read TGTGCCAGCAGCAAACGGACATCCCTCTACGAGCAGTACTTC.

This sequence joins TRBV19 and TRBJ1-2, with D possibly TRBD1 on 6 matching bases. This CDR3 spans 14 amino acids. In germline, CDR1 is LNHDA, CDR2 SQIVND (reference sequence). Trimming removed 0 bases at V and 8 bases at J, with 13 bases between. This chain's CDR3 is CASSIDYNDRGYTF. The CDR3 nucleotides are TGTGCCAGTAGTATAGATTACAACGACAGGGGCTACACCTTC.

This clonotype has a count of ten or more. V and J are TRBV7-6 and TRBJ2-1; D is undetermined. The CDR3 length is 13 residues. The germline V gene has CDR1 SGHVS and CDR2 FNYEAQ. The V end was cut by 2 bases, the J end by 5 bases, with 7 bases between. CDR3 amino acids: CASSLRADNEQFF. In DNA form, the CDR3 reads TGTGCCAGCAGCTTAAGGGCAGACAATGAGCAGTTCTTC.

This clonotype was counted between two and nine times. This rearrangement joins TRBV29-1 to TRBJ2-7; no firm D call. This CDR3 has 11 residues. Germline V gene lookup returns CDR1 SQVTM and CDR2 ANQGSEA. With 2 bases removed from V and 2 bases from J, the gap between germline ends came to 4 bases. CDR3 protein: CSVERAYEQYF. The CDR3 coding sequence is TGCAGCGTTGAAAGGGCCTACGAGCAGTACTTC.

This clonotype turned up a few times. The chain uses TRBV5-1 and TRBJ2-1, with a possible D match to TRBD1 (6 bases). Trimming left V 6 bases short and J 7 bases short, with 11 bases between. Germline V lookup: CDR1 SGHRS, CDR2 YFSETQ. This CDR3 is 12 amino acids long. The CDR3 region is CASITGLNEQFF. As DNA, the CDR3 is TGCGCCAGCATCACAGGGCTTAATGAGCAGTTCTTC.

This clonotype was picked up many times. Sequence at one end of the junction differs from germline and may be a read error. The chain combines TRBV20-1 with TRBJ2-1; TRBD1 matches at 9 bases. CDR1 and CDR2 (germline): DFQATT, SNEGSKA (reference sequence). The CDR3 runs 15 residues. CDR3 amino acids: CSARGGTGPYNEQFF. The CDR3 DNA follows: TGCAGTGCCAGAGGGGGGACAGGGCCCTACAATGAGCAGTTCTTC.

This clonotype showed up many times. The chain links TRBV7-9 to TRBJ2-7, with 12 positions matching TRBD2. Germline CDR1 reads SEHNR; CDR2 reads FQNEAQ (reference sequence). There are 15 residues in the CDR3. With 5 bases clipped from V and 5 bases from J, the junction kept 7 bases outside the gene matches. The chain's CDR3 is CASSPTSGRMDEQYF. In DNA, the CDR3 is TGTGCCAGCAGCCCCACTAGCGGGAGGATGGACGAGCAGTACTTC.

There are many counts of this clonotype. The rearrangement links TRBV6-2 or TRBV6-3 to TRBJ1-5; TRBD1 aligns across 7 bases. The CDR3 totals 14 residues. Trimming took 5 bases from V and 2 from J; bases not matched to a gene: 3. Germline V lookup: CDR1 MNHEY, CDR2 SVGEGT. CDR3 residues: CASSIDRGNQPQHF. CDR3 coding DNA: TGTGCCAGCAGTATCGACAGGGGCAATCAGCCCCAGCATTTT.

The chain recombines TRBV11-2 with TRBJ2-5, with 7 bases that match TRBD1. Germline loops: CDR1 SGHAT, CDR2 FQNNGV. This CDR3 contains 18 residues. The V segment lost 10 bases and the J segment 2 bases; nucleotides outside the gene matches: 22. The CDR3 is CATYSSGTDAERQETQYF. The DNA of the CDR3 is TGTGCCACCTACTCCTCCGGGACAGACGCTGAAAGACAAGAGACCCAGTACTTC.

This clonotype was recorded many times. This sequence joins TRBV2 and TRBJ2-7; no reliable D call. This CDR3 comprises 13 residues. Germline loops: CDR1 SNHLY, CDR2 FYNNEI. V lost 2 bases, J lost 2 bases, and 7 bases lay in between. CDR3 bases: TGTGCCAGCAGTGAACGGCTAACCTACGAGCAGTACTTC. Protein sequence: CASSERLTYEQYF.